This T cell receptor (beta chain) was documented in a study of cytomegalovirus exposure and HLA in healthy donors. Study background: Among about 179 million T cells, an earlier analysis found 117 million unique TCR beta sequences.

Vbeta (60) and Jbeta (13) primers were used in the PCR. Profiling relied on immunoSEQ multiplex PCR, and the TCRdb table lists in-frame clones only, not all of them. This table holds some 150,000 clones, approximately 70% found once. The clonotype originates from a woman aged 60-70 years in good health and CMV-seropositive. The source material was PBMCs.

The CDR3 reads CASNLGAGANYGYTF. CDR3 nucleotide sequence: TGCGCCAGCAACCTGGGGGCAGGGGCTAACTATGGCTACACCTTC. The J gene is TRBJ1-2, the V gene TRBV5-1; TRBD1 is a possible D gene (6 bases). Per the germline V gene, CDR1 is SGHRS and CDR2 is YFSETQ. This CDR3 has 15 amino acids. The V end lost 6 bases, the J end lost 0 bases, and 15 bases lay between the germline ends.